The 26 T cell receptor beta chains below all came from one sample that was sequenced in a study of blood T cell repertoires in COVID-19. TCRdb's copy holds only in-frame clones and misses some; the assay was immunoSEQ multiplex PCR. The profile shows about 400,000 clones, 89% of them singletons. Sequenced input: peripheral blood. These receptor sequences come from a middle-aged man with acute or convalescent COVID-19.

The V call is TRBV6-2 or TRBV6-3, the J call TRBJ2-1; the match to TRBD1 covers 7 bases. The ends lost 0 bases at V and 5 bases at J; junction bases unmatched: 4. Germline loops: CDR1 MNHEY, CDR2 SVGEGT. This CDR3 contains 15 residues. The CDR3 DNA reads TGTGCCAGCAGTTACTCGGGACAGACTAACAATGAGCAGTTCTTC. Translating it yields CASSYSGQTNNEQFF.

A few counts support this clone. The chain combines TRBV19 with TRBJ1-1; 9 bases fit TRBD1. CDR3 length: 13 residues. CDR1 and CDR2 from the germline V gene are LNHDA and SQIVND (reference sequence). V was pared by 8 bases and J by 2 bases, with 3 bases of the junction left unmatched. CDR3 sequence reads: CASGTGLNTEAFF. The CDR3 nucleotides are TGTGCCAGTGGGACAGGGCTAAACACTGAAGCTTTCTTT.

The CDR3 region has the DNA TGCGCCAGCAGCCAAGGGGGACAGCCTGGCACAGATACGCAGTATTTT. As protein: CASSQGGQPGTDTQYF. This chain connects TRBV4-1 to TRBJ2-3; 7 bases are shared with TRBD1. This CDR3 contains 16 residues. The germline CDR1 and CDR2 sequences are MGHRA and YSYEKL. V was clipped by 1 base and J by 1 base; unmatched bases: 5.

The V and J genes are TRBV10-2 and TRBJ2-1; weak D call: TRBD1 (5 bases). The CDR3 totals 17 residues. The V end lost 1 base, the J end lost 8 bases, and 21 bases lay between the germline ends. Per germline, CDR1 WSHSY and CDR2 SAAADI. CDR3 DNA sequence: TGCGCCAGCAGTGAGTATATGGAGCCTAGACAGTTCGATGAGCAGTTCTTC. It specifies CASSEYMEPRQFDEQFF.

The chain recombines TRBV5-6 with TRBJ1-4; weak D call: TRBD1 (5 bases). V gave up 3 bases and J gave up 6 bases, with 12 bases separating them. Germline loops: CDR1 SGHDT, CDR2 YYEEEE. The CDR3 extends over 14 amino acids. The CDR3 spells CASSWGEGDEKLFF. In DNA, the CDR3 is TGTGCCAGCAGCTGGGGGGAGGGTGATGAAAAACTGTTTTTT.

V and J are TRBV29-1 and TRBJ2-5; TRBD2 agrees at 8 bases. J lost 1 base, V lost 6 bases, and 10 bases had no gene match. Germline assignment: CDR1 SQVTM and CDR2 ANQGSEA. The CDR3 consists of 15 residues. The CDR3 is CSVGGREALQETQYF. The DNA for the CDR3 is TGCAGCGTAGGGGGGCGGGAGGCCCTCCAAGAGACCCAGTACTTC. The full variable domain, its missing parts supplied by reference TRBV29-1 and TRBJ2-5, is SAVISQKPSRDICQRGTSLTIQCQVDSQVTMMFWYRQQPGQSLTLIATANQGSEATYESGFVIDKFPISRPNLTFSTLTVSNMSPEDSSIYLCSVGGREALQETQYFGPGTRLLVL.

The chain carries TRBV7-3 and TRBJ2-2; TRBD1 is a possible D gene (6 bases). In germline, CDR1 is SGHTA, CDR2 FQGTGA. V gave up 3 bases and J gave up 6 bases, with 17 bases separating them. This CDR3 has 16 residues. This CDR3 reads CASSFRTGPFPGELFF. The CDR3 DNA sequence: TGTGCCAGCAGCTTCCGAACAGGGCCGTTTCCCGGGGAGCTGTTTTTT.

This clone has only one observation. The chain carries TRBV2 and TRBJ2-7; D is possibly TRBD2 (5 bases). The V and J ends lost 1 base and 2 bases respectively, with 12 bases between them. The CDR3 is 15 amino acids. Germline V gene sequence: CDR1 SNHLY, CDR2 FYNNEI. The CDR3 region has the DNA TGTGCCAGCAGTGAAGGGGGAGAGAACGCCTACGAGCAGTACTTC. Its translation is CASSEGGENAYEQYF.

This clone appeared a few times. The rearrangement uses TRBV9 and TRBJ1-6; D gene ambiguous. Deletions cut 0 bases from V and 7 bases from J, with 8 bases between. Per germline, CDR1 SGDLS and CDR2 YYNGEE. This CDR3 is 14 amino acids long. The CDR3 DNA is TGTGCCAGCAGCGTAGAGAGGGCAAATTCACCCCTCCACTTT. Protein sequence: CASSVERANSPLHF.

V usage is TRBV21-1 and J usage is TRBJ1-2. TRBV21-1 is tagged as a pseudogene. The CDR3 has 15 amino acids. The CDR3 region has the DNA TGTGCCAGCAGCACCCGCAGCGGATCCAACTATGGCTACACCTTC. Translated: CASSTRSGSNYGYTF.

The V and J genes are TRBV7-2 and TRBJ1-5; 7 positions agree with TRBD1. With 0 bases clipped from V and 3 bases from J, the junction kept 5 bases outside the gene matches. The CDR3 has 16 residues. Germline loops: CDR1 SGHTA, CDR2 FQGNSA. CDR3 bases: TGTGCCAGCAGCTTAGCGGAGGGGGCTCTCAATCAGCCCCAGCATTTT. Its protein is CASSLAEGALNQPQHF.

In this sample, this clone turned up once. The chain is built from TRBV5-5 and TRBJ1-1, with TRBD1 identical over 9 bases. The CDR3 is made up of 15 amino acids. V trimming: 4 bases; J trimming: 3 bases; junction bases outside the gene matches: 7. Germline V gene lookup returns CDR1 SGHKS and CDR2 YYEKEE (reference sequence). The CDR3 region has the DNA TGTGCCAGCAGCCACACAGGGGGCGCATACACTGAAGCTTTCTTT. Residues: CASSHTGGAYTEAFF.

The chain combines TRBV27 with TRBJ2-1; 15 bases align to TRBD2. This CDR3 has 18 amino acids. CDR1 and CDR2 (germline): MNHEY, SMNVEV (reference sequence). V lost 6 bases and J lost 7; bases outside the gene matches: 13. The CDR3 bases are TGTGCCAGCAGACTCATGGGGCCGGGACTAGCGGGAGGTAATGAGCAGTTCTTC. Amino acids: CASRLMGPGLAGGNEQFF.

This clone has only one observation. The chain combines TRBV2 with TRBJ2-6; the D is unclear. The V end was cut by 6 bases, the J end by 0 bases, with 9 bases between. CDR1 SNHLY and CDR2 FYNNEI come from the germline V gene. The CDR3 extends over 15 amino acids. Here the CDR3 DNA reads TGTGCCAGCAGCGCCCCGGGCTCTGGGGCCAACGTCCTGACTTTC. Protein: CASSAPGSGANVLTF.

This chain links TRBV28 with TRBJ2-2; 9 bases align to TRBD2. Germline CDR1 is MDHEN and CDR2 is SYDVKM. The CDR3 loop spans 16 amino acids. The junction had 12 bases not matched to a gene; V was cut back by 10 bases and J by 3 bases. The CDR3 DNA reads as TGTGCCATTATGAGTGGCGGGAGGGCCCACACCGGGGAGCTGTTTTTT. Protein sequence: CAIMSGGRAHTGELFF.

The V call is TRBV4-1, the J call TRBJ1-5; 9 nucleotides line up with TRBD1. The CDR3 is 15 residues long. The V segment lost 9 bases and the J segment 4 bases; nucleotides outside the gene matches: 10. The germline V gene encodes CDR1 MGHRA and CDR2 YSYEKL. The CDR3 region has the DNA TGCGCCAGTCCCCCGGGACAGGGTGGGAATCAGCCCCAGCATTTT. Its translation: CASPPGQGGNQPQHF.

The chain joins TRBV7-3 to TRBJ2-3; TRBD1 aligns across 7 bases. V shed 6 bases and J 0 bases; nucleotides not matched to a gene: 6. The CDR3 consists of 15 residues. Looked up from germline, CDR1 is SGHTA and CDR2 is FQGTGA. The CDR3 spells CASRETGYSTDTQYF. CDR3 nucleotides: TGTGCCAGCAGGGAGACAGGGTATAGCACAGATACGCAGTATTTT.

This chain joins TRBV12-3 or TRBV12-4 and TRBJ2-7; D possibly corresponds to TRBD2 (5 bases). V dropped 8 bases and J dropped 3 bases, with 14 bases sitting between them. The CDR3 totals 13 residues. The CDR3 DNA reads as TGTGCCAGCTCCGTTGGGAGTTTCTACGAGCAGTACTTC. This codes for CASSVGSFYEQYF.

This clone was seen only a few times. The chain uses TRBV4-3 and TRBJ1-6, with a tentative D call TRBD1 (5 bases). Germline CDR1 reads LGHNA; CDR2 reads YSLEER. CDR3 size: 16 residues. V lost 0 bases, J lost 10 bases, and 16 bases lay in between. CDR3 amino acids: CASSQDWVGGRSPLHF. In DNA, the CDR3 is TGCGCCAGCAGCCAAGATTGGGTGGGGGGAAGGTCACCCCTCCACTTT.

CDR3 in DNA: TGTGCCAGCAGTTTCTTCGGGTTAGCGGGAGGGGGGAGCACAGATACGCAGTATTTT. Its protein is CASSFFGLAGGGSTDTQYF. The chain links TRBV27 to TRBJ2-3, with TRBD2 matching 11 bases. The CDR3 spans 19 residues. V gave up 3 bases and J gave up 0 bases; unmatched junction bases: 11. Germline-derived CDR1 and CDR2 are MNHEY and SMNVEV (reference sequence).

The chain carries TRBV3-1 (or the pseudogene TRBV3-2) and TRBJ1-5; no firm D call. Germline assignment: CDR1 LGHDT and CDR2 YNNKEL (reference sequence). V dropped 0 bases and J dropped 4 bases, with 10 bases sitting between them. This CDR3 has 15 residues. The CDR3 region has the DNA TGTGCCAGCAGCCAAGATCGCAGATCAAATCAGCCCCAGCATTTT. Protein: CASSQDRRSNQPQHF.

This chain links TRBV5-1 with TRBJ2-5; 15 bases match TRBD2. Unmatched junction bases numbered 3, after V lost 3 bases and J lost 0 bases. The germline V gene has CDR1 SGHRS and CDR2 YFSETQ. The CDR3 sequence is 17 residues long. CDR3 bases: TGCGCCAGCAGCTCCGGGACTAGCGGGGGGAACCAAGAGACCCAGTACTTC. It is translated as CASSSGTSGGNQETQYF.

This clone has only one observation. The chain couples TRBV29-1 to TRBJ2-7; D gene ambiguous. CDR1 is SQVTM and CDR2 is ANQGSEA in the germline V gene. This CDR3 region has 11 residues. Trimming left V 4 bases short and J 2 bases short, with 6 bases between. This chain's CDR3 is CSVVVAYEQYF. In nucleotides, the CDR3 is TGCAGCGTTGTAGTTGCCTACGAGCAGTACTTC.

The rearrangement uses TRBV14 and TRBJ2-6, with D perhaps TRBD2 (6 bases). The germline V and J ends were trimmed by 4 bases and 5 bases, with 15 bases remaining between them. This CDR3 comprises 16 residues. Looked up from germline, CDR1 is SGHDN and CDR2 is FVKESK. In nucleotides, the CDR3 is TGTGCCAGCAGCCCTGACGGGGAGGTCCGGGCCAACGTCCTGACTTTC. Its translation is CASSPDGEVRANVLTF. Using reference TRBV14 and TRBJ2-6 for the parts outside the CDR3, the full variable domain is EAGVTQFPSHSVIEKGQTVTLRCDPISGHDNLYWYRRVMGKEIKFLLHFVKESKQDESGMPNNRFLAERTGGTYSTLKVQPAELEDSGVYFCASSPDGEVRANVLTFGAGSRLTVL.

The chain carries TRBV9 and TRBJ1-5; D is uncertain. The ends were cut back, 0 bases at V and 1 base at J, with 8 bases in the middle. From germline, CDR1 is SGDLS and CDR2 YYNGEE. CDR3 length equals 15 residues. CDR3 sequence reads: CASSVAAGSNQPQHF. The CDR3 nucleotides are TGTGCCAGCAGCGTAGCAGCAGGAAGCAATCAGCCCCAGCATTTT. The full variable domain, its missing parts supplied by reference TRBV9 and TRBJ1-5, is DSGVTQTPKHLITATGQRVTLRCSPRSGDLSVYWYQQSLDQGLQFLIQYYNGEERAKGNILERFSAQQFPDLHSELNLSSLELGDSALYFCASSVAAGSNQPQHFGDGTRLSIL.

This chain joins TRBV27 and TRBJ1-1; 11 positions match TRBD1. The CDR3 runs to 19 residues. Looked up from germline, CDR1 is MNHEY and CDR2 is SMNVEV (reference sequence). Unmatched junction bases numbered 12, after V lost 3 bases and J lost 0 bases. CDR3 sequence (DNA): TGTGCCAGCAGTTTTTTTCGTTTAGGGACAGGGGGTATGAACACTGAAGCTTTCTTT. Its translation: CASSFFRLGTGGMNTEAFF.